The entry that follows covers one T cell receptor (beta chain) sequence. The CDR3 has 15 residues. Germline V CDR1 and CDR2: SQVTM, ANQGSEA. Deletions cut 5 bases from V and 4 bases from J, with 20 bases between. TCRdb re-called the RT-PCR reads through MiXCR, storing one row per CDR3 protein. The sample includes hundreds of thousands of distinct CDR3 sequences, 15% to 18% of them seen just once. These data belong to a study of response to subunit inactivated influenza vaccine. The sequence was obtained from a man aged 50 to 59 who received an inactivated influenza vaccine. The source material was PBMCs from blood, sampled about 12 days after vaccination. The V and J genes are TRBV29-1 and TRBJ2-5, with a tentative D call TRBD1 (5 bases). CDR3 sequence (DNA): TGCAGCGTTTTTACTGGGGCAGGGTTTGGAGAGACCCAGTACTTC. Translation: CSVFTGAGFGETQYF.